This is a list of T cell receptor beta chains from one sample in a study of blood T cell repertoires in COVID-19. Sequencing was performed with immunoSEQ multiplex PCR; in TCRdb, only in-frame clones are kept and a portion is missing. The table lists 150,000 to 200,000 clones, 79% of them singletons. Sequencing was carried out using peripheral blood. The receptors stem from a middle-aged woman with COVID-19, enrolled during active disease. Each CDR3 is given with its conserved first and last residue. D genes are given only for firm matches. Not all rows give a size; the values are once, few, many and, for expanded clones, a class.

NA,TRBJ2-2,NA,TRBV30,TGTGCCTGGACCATCACCGGGGAGCTGTTTTTT,CAWTITGELFF
NA,TRBJ2-3,NA,TRBV11-1,TGTGCCAGCAGCTTATCAGGGTACCACACAGATACGCAGTATTTT,CASSLSGYHTDTQYF
TRBD1,TRBJ1-2,NA,TRBV30,TGTGCCTGGGAATACAGGGGGAGCTATGGCTACACCTTC,CAWEYRGSYGYTF
NA,TRBJ1-3,NA,TRBV10-2,TGCGCCAGCAGTCCCGACAGGGGAAACACCATATATTTT,CASSPDRGNTIYF
TRBD2,TRBJ2-3,NA,TRBV5-4,TGTGCCAGCCTAGAGGGGACGGGGGGTAGGGATACGCAGTATTTT,CASLEGTGGRDTQYF
NA,TRBJ1-6,NA,TRBV7-6,TGTGCCAGCAGCTTAGGTTCAGGGGTTTACTCACCCCTCCACTTT,CASSLGSGVYSPLHF
NA,TRBJ1-1,many,TRBV6-5,TGTGCCAGCAGTTACGCAGGGAACACTGAAGCTTTCTTT,CASSYAGNTEAFF
NA,TRBJ2-5,NA,TRBV5-4,TGTGCCAGCAGCCGGGGGGCGACTATACAAGAGACCCAGTACTTC,CASSRGATIQETQYF
TRBD2,TRBJ2-7,NA,TRBV4-1,TGCGCCAGCAGCCGGGAGGGGTTTTCCTACGAGCAGTACTTC,CASSREGFSYEQYF
TRBD1,TRBJ1-2,many,TRBV18,TGTGCCAGCTCATCTACTGAAAGGGGGCAAGGCTACACCTTC,CASSSTERGQGYTF
NA,TRBJ1-2,few,TRBV7-3,TGTGCCAGCAGCTTAGACGGGGGGCCCTATGGCTACACCTTC,CASSLDGGPYGYTF
TRBD1,TRBJ2-5,NA,TRBV6-1,TGTGCCAGCAGTGAAACCAACAGGGGGCGGCAAGAGACCCAGTACTTC,CASSETNRGRQETQYF
NA,TRBJ1-3,NA,TRBV7-9,TGTGCCAGCAGCGGCGCGATACGGGAGTGGGATGACACCATATATTTT,CASSGAIREWDDTIYF
TRBD2,TRBJ2-1,NA,TRBV7-2,TGTGCCAGCACCCCTTGGACTAGCGGGGCTTACAATGAGCAGTTCTTC,CASTPWTSGAYNEQFF
TRBD2,TRBJ2-5,NA,TRBV7-8,TGTGCCAGCAGCCCCCCGGACGGGAGGCAAGAGACCCAGTACTTC,CASSPPDGRQETQYF
TRBD1,TRBJ1-6,once,TRBV5-1,TGCGCCAGCAGCTCCATCGACCCCGGGACAGTGGGAGCACCCCTCCACTTT,CASSSIDPGTVGAPLHF
TRBD2,TRBJ2-3,NA,TRBV28,TGTGCCAGCAGTCCGCCCGCTAGCGGGGGGGACACAGATACGCAGTATTTT,CASSPPASGGDTDTQYF
NA,TRBJ2-1,NA,TRBV6-5,TGTGCCAGCAGATGGGCCGACGGTAATGAGCAGTTCTTC,CASRWADGNEQFF
TRBD2,TRBJ2-1,few,TRBV7-2,TGTGCCAGCAGCTTAGGCGGGGGGAGTAAAAATGAGCAGTTCTTC,CASSLGGGSKNEQFF
NA,TRBJ2-5,NA,TRBV7-9,TGTGCCAGCAGCTTATATGCGGGGGCTGGGTTCGAGACCCAGTACTTC,CASSLYAGAGFETQYF
TRBD1,TRBJ1-5,NA,TRBV19,TGTGCCAGTAGTGAGACAGGGGGCAATCAGCCCCAGCATTTT,CASSETGGNQPQHF
NA,TRBJ2-1,NA,TRBV7-9,TGTGCCAGCACCAAGGTGAGCGGGTATGAGCAGTTCTTC,CASTKVSGYEQFF
NA,TRBJ2-6,few,TRBV5-1,TGCGCCAGCAGCTTCAGCGATTCTGGGGCCAACGTCCTGACTTTC,CASSFSDSGANVLTF
NA,TRBJ1-1,NA,TRBV7-2,TGTGCCAGCAGCCACGGGGGGGGGAACACTGAAGCTTTCTTT,CASSHGGGNTEAFF
NA,TRBJ1-2,NA,TRBV30,TGTGCCTGGAGCTACAGAACTTACTATGGCTACACCTTC,CAWSYRTYYGYTF
NA,TRBJ2-3,NA,TRBV7-2,TGTGCCAGCAGCTTAGCGGCCCCGAGGACTACCTACACAGATACGCAGTATTTT,CASSLAAPRTTYTDTQYF
NA,TRBJ1-2,once,TRBV5-5,TGTGCCAGCAGCCCCGGACAGAGGGTTAACTATGGCTACACCTTC,CASSPGQRVNYGYTF
NA,TRBJ2-1,NA,TRBV7-2,TGTGCCAGCAGCAGTCGACTAGTTCTGAATGAGCAGTTCTTC,CASSSRLVLNEQFF
TRBD1,TRBJ2-3,few,TRBV9,TGTGCCAGCAGCCCCACCGCCGGGACAGGGACAGATACGCAGTATTTT,CASSPTAGTGTDTQYF
NA,TRBJ1-1,NA,TRBV5-4,TGTGCCAGCAGCTCCCTAGCTAGCACTGAAGCTTTCTTT,CASSSLASTEAFF
TRBD1,TRBJ2-5,NA,TRBV5-1,TGCGCCAGCAGCTCACAGGGGGCCCAGGAGACCCAGTACTTC,CASSSQGAQETQYF
NA,TRBJ2-5,NA,TRBV5-6,TGTGCCAGCAGCTGGAGCGGACCCTTGTACCAAGAGACCCAGTACTTC,CASSWSGPLYQETQYF
TRBD1,TRBJ2-7,NA,TRBV5-1,TGCGCCAGCAGACAGACAGGGGGCAGAGCCTACGAGCAGTACTTC,CASRQTGGRAYEQYF
NA,TRBJ1-6,NA,TRBV9,TGTGCCAGCAGCCGAACAGGGAGCTCCTATAATTCACCCCTCCACTTT,CASSRTGSSYNSPLHF
TRBD1,TRBJ2-1,NA,TRBV5-8,TGTGCCAGCAGCTACCAGACAGGGTCACTCGCCGATGAGCAGTTCTTC,CASSYQTGSLADEQFF
NA,TRBJ2-7,NA,TRBV18,TGTGCCAGCTCACAAGGACCCGGACTGGCGACCTACGAGCAGTACTTC,CASSQGPGLATYEQYF
TRBD1,TRBJ1-3,NA,TRBV6-5,TGTGCCAGCAGGAGCCCACAGGGGTCTGGAAACACCATATATTTT,CASRSPQGSGNTIYF
TRBD1,TRBJ1-1,NA,TRBV6-5,TGTGCCAGCAGTTACTCGGGACAGCCCACGGTCACTGAAGCTTTCTTT,CASSYSGQPTVTEAFF
NA,TRBJ1-1,once,TRBV29-1,TGCAGCGCCGGACAGTCCATGAACACTGAAGCTTTCTTT,CSAGQSMNTEAFF
NA,TRBJ2-7,NA,TRBV29-1,TGCAGCGTTGCCCCCCTGCGGACGGCGGGGGAGCAGTACTTC,CSVAPLRTAGEQYF
NA,TRBJ1-6,once,TRBV2,TGTGCCAGCAGTGAATGGGGGGGAGGGAATTCACCCCTCCACTTT,CASSEWGGGNSPLHF
NA,TRBJ1-6,NA,TRBV10-3,TGTGCCATCAGTGAGTCGCGGAGGTTGGATTCACCCCTCCACTTT,CAISESRRLDSPLHF
NA,TRBJ2-3,NA,TRBV5-1,TGCGCCAGCAGCAGAGGACTTTCCACAGATACGCAGTATTTT,CASSRGLSTDTQYF
TRBD2,TRBJ2-1,NA,TRBV5-1,TGCGCCAGCAGCTTGGCTGCAGGGAGGGAGTTCTTC,CASSLAAGREFF
TRBD2,TRBJ2-5,NA,TRBV7-9,TGTGCCAGCAGGCAGCCGCAGGGACTAGCGGGAGGGTTTCAAGAGACCCAGTACTTC,CASRQPQGLAGGFQETQYF
NA,TRBJ2-2,NA,TRBV18,TGTGCCAGCTCACCATTTGGAGGCGGGGAGCTGTTTTTT,CASSPFGGGELFF